The 20 T cell receptor beta chains presented below share a single source sample, sequenced in a study of blood T cell repertoires in COVID-19. Profiling relied on immunoSEQ multiplex PCR, and the TCRdb table lists in-frame clones only, not all of them. The profile shows 220,000 or so clones, about four fifths of them singletons. Material: PBMCs or T cells enriched from blood (not recorded which). Source of these receptors: a woman aged 55-70 years who had recovered from COVID-19.

The chain is built from TRBV5-1 and TRBJ2-5, with 9 nucleotides matching TRBD2. V trimming: 4 bases; J trimming: 4 bases; junction bases outside the gene matches: 8. CDR1 is SGHRS and CDR2 is YFSETQ in the germline V gene. The CDR3 consists of 15 residues. The CDR3 protein is CASSEGRGRVETQYF. In DNA, the CDR3 is TGCGCCAGCAGCGAGGGGCGCGGGAGGGTAGAGACCCAGTACTTC.

The genes are TRBV14 and TRBJ2-3; a weak D match, TRBD2 (6 bases). Germline loops: CDR1 SGHDN, CDR2 FVKESK. V gave up 4 bases and J gave up 6 bases, with 20 bases separating them. CDR3 length equals 16 residues. For the CDR3, the DNA is TGTGCCAGCAGCCGATTAGCGGCAGGGAGTAGGGATACGCAGTATTTT. It codes for CASSRLAAGSRDTQYF. Drawing the rest from reference TRBV14 and TRBJ2-3, the complete variable domain is EAGVTQFPSHSVIEKGQTVTLRCDPISGHDNLYWYRRVMGKEIKFLLHFVKESKQDESGMPNNRFLAERTGGTYSTLKVQPAELEDSGVYFCASSRLAAGSRDTQYFGPGTRLTVL.

The chain is built from TRBV4-3 and TRBJ1-5; TRBD1 might be the D (6 bases). The V gene's germline CDR1 is LGHNA and CDR2 YSLEER. The CDR3 is 16 residues long. V was trimmed by 0 bases and J by 4 bases, leaving 13 bases between them. This CDR3 reads CASSQDRGTPNQPQHF. The CDR3 nucleotides are TGCGCCAGCAGCCAAGACAGGGGCACCCCTAATCAGCCCCAGCATTTT.

The chain has TRBV19 and TRBJ2-7; tentative D call: TRBD1 (6 bases). The CDR3 loop spans 15 amino acids. Germline CDR1 and CDR2: LNHDA and SQIVND (reference sequence). The germline V and J ends were trimmed by 3 bases and 6 bases, with 18 bases remaining between them. The CDR3, as DNA: TGTGCCAGTAGTATTCCCAAATCTACAGGGTTCGAGCAGTACTTC. This codes for CASSIPKSTGFEQYF.

The rearrangement links TRBV6-1 to TRBJ1-2; the match to TRBD1 covers 9 bases. CDR1 is MNHNS, CDR2 SASEGT, per germline. V shed 3 bases and J 5 bases; nucleotides not matched to a gene: 7. This CDR3 is 15 amino acids long. As DNA, the CDR3 is TGTGCCAGCAGTGACCCCGGGACAGGGTCTTATGGCTACACCTTC. This encodes CASSDPGTGSYGYTF.

V gene TRBV5-6 combines with J gene TRBJ1-2; the match to TRBD1 covers 7 bases. The CDR3 covers 15 residues. Germline values: CDR1 SGHDT, CDR2 YYEEEE. V lost 3 bases to trimming and J lost 8 bases; unmatched junction nucleotides: 13. The CDR3: CASSSVDRATMGYTF. CDR3 nucleotide sequence: TGTGCCAGCAGCTCGGTCGACAGGGCCACTATGGGCTACACCTTC.

As DNA, the CDR3 is TGTGCCAGTAGTATTTCACAGGGGGCTGATCAGCCCCAGCATTTT. Translation: CASSISQGADQPQHF. V is TRBV19 and J is TRBJ1-5; 9 bases are shared with TRBD1. V lost 3 bases to trimming and J lost 5 bases; unmatched junction nucleotides: 5. Germline V gives CDR1 LNHDA, CDR2 SQIVND (reference sequence). This CDR3 region has 15 residues.

The chain links TRBV27 to TRBJ2-7; TRBD2 agrees at 7 bases. The CDR3 consists of 15 residues. The junction had 8 bases not matched to a gene; V was cut back by 2 bases and J by 4 bases. The germline gives CDR1 MNHEY, CDR2 SMNVEV (reference sequence). The DNA for the CDR3 is TGTGCCAGCAGTTTAGCGGGAGTGTCCCTTTACGAGCAGTACTTC. Encoded protein: CASSLAGVSLYEQYF.

The chain links TRBV11-1 to TRBJ2-1; D is possibly TRBD2 (5 bases). CDR3 size: 15 residues. V lost 5 bases to trimming and J lost 4 bases, with 15 bases between them. Germline-derived CDR1 and CDR2 are SGHAT and FQDESV (reference sequence). The CDR3 DNA reads TGTGCCAGCAGCCTGGGAGTGGTGGGATACAATGAGCAGTTCTTC. This gives the protein CASSLGVVGYNEQFF.

The gene calls are TRBV5-3 and TRBJ2-6, with unresolved D. TRBV5-3 is placed among ORFs of uncertain function. CDR3 length: 14 residues. Trimming took 2 bases from V and 0 from J, leaving 3 bases between them. In DNA form, the CDR3 reads TGTGCCAGAAGCTTCCTCTCTGGGGCCAACGTCCTGACTTTC. It codes for CARSFLSGANVLTF.

In its sample, this clone was seen once. The chain joins TRBV11-2 to TRBJ1-1; 7 bases map to TRBD1. The ends lost 5 bases at V and 4 bases at J; junction bases unmatched: 10. The CDR3 has 15 amino acids. From germline, CDR1 is SGHAT and CDR2 FQNNGV. The DNA for the CDR3 is TGTGCCAGCAGCACCCTGACAGGGAAAGGCACTGAAGCTTTCTTT. It codes for CASSTLTGKGTEAFF.

This rearrangement joins TRBV27 to TRBJ1-5, with D hard to call. The CDR3 spans 15 residues. Germline values: CDR1 MNHEY, CDR2 SMNVEV (reference sequence). Trimming left V 6 bases short and J 3 bases short, with 15 bases between. CDR3 DNA: TGTGCCAGCAGGAAAAGCAGGTTAACCAATCAGCCCCAGCATTTT. This codes for CASRKSRLTNQPQHF.

This clone has more than one count but fewer than ten. This chain links TRBV25-1 with TRBJ1-1, with unresolved D. V lost 1 base to trimming and J lost 7 bases, with 16 bases between them. The V gene's germline CDR1 is MGHDK and CDR2 SYGVNS. The CDR3 consists of 15 residues. The CDR3 region has the DNA TGTGCCAGCAGTGAATTAACAGCCCGAGCGGGTGAAGCTTTCTTT. Its translation: CASSELTARAGEAFF.

V usage is TRBV5-8 and J usage is TRBJ2-1, with D perhaps matching TRBD1 (5 bases). There are 14 residues in the CDR3. V was trimmed by 1 base and J by 7 bases, leaving 12 bases between them. CDR1 is SGHTS and CDR2 is YDEGEE in the germline V gene. The CDR3 sequence: CASSLSPGLNEQFF. CDR3 DNA: TGTGCCAGCAGCTTGTCCCCAGGGCTGAATGAGCAGTTCTTC.

This chain joins TRBV6-5 and TRBJ2-5, with 8 positions matching TRBD1. The CDR3 is 16 amino acids. Looked up from germline, CDR1 is MNHEY and CDR2 is SVGAGI. The trim removed 2 bases at V and 1 base at J, leaving 6 bases unmatched. CDR3 sequence reads: CASSYGTGYIQETQYF. Written as DNA, the CDR3 is TGTGCCAGCAGTTACGGGACAGGATATATCCAAGAGACCCAGTACTTC.

The rearrangement links TRBV19 to TRBJ1-3; D remains unclear. CDR3 length: 14 amino acids. The germline CDR1 and CDR2 sequences are LNHDA and SQIVND (reference sequence). Trimming removed 3 bases at V and 4 bases at J, with 10 bases between. The CDR3 sequence is CASSMRGSGNTIYF. The DNA for the CDR3 is TGTGCCAGTAGTATGCGGGGTTCCGGAAACACCATATATTTT.

This chain joins TRBV5-8 and TRBJ1-5, with 9 bases lining up with TRBD1. Germline CDR1 SGHTS, CDR2 YDEGEE. This CDR3 is 14 amino acids long. Trimming cost V 9 bases and J 6 bases; bases outside gene matches: 10. The CDR3 DNA follows: TGTGCCACCAGTGCGGGACAGGGCGGTCAGCCCCAGCATTTT. Amino acids: CATSAGQGGQPQHF.

The V call is TRBV4-3, the J call TRBJ1-3; D is perhaps TRBD1 (5 bases). The CDR3 is 13 residues long. The V gene lost 2 bases and the J gene lost 4 bases, with 6 bases spanning the gap. Looked up from germline, CDR1 is LGHNA and CDR2 is YSLEER. The CDR3 DNA sequence: TGCGCCAGCAGCCAAAACAGGGGAAACACCATATATTTT. It yields the protein CASSQNRGNTIYF.

The rearrangement links TRBV7-2 to TRBJ1-1; the match to TRBD1 covers 8 bases. Germline CDR1 SGHTA, CDR2 FQGNSA. The CDR3 loop spans 14 amino acids. V was pared by 4 bases and J by 5 bases, with 6 bases of the junction left unmatched. CDR3 protein: CASSSSTGGTEAFF. CDR3 bases: TGTGCCAGCAGCTCCTCCACAGGGGGAACTGAAGCTTTCTTT.

This clone was counted only a few times. In DNA form, the CDR3 reads TGCAGCGTTGTCCCGAGCGGGAGGATAACCTACAATGAGCAGTTCTTC. It is translated as CSVVPSGRITYNEQFF. V gene TRBV29-1 combines with J gene TRBJ2-1; TRBD2 matches 9 bases. The CDR3 consists of 16 residues. The V gene's germline CDR1 is SQVTM and CDR2 ANQGSEA. V shed 4 bases and J 2 bases; nucleotides not matched to a gene: 9.